The entry below describes one T cell receptor beta chain. What it binds is unknown. At the DNA level, this CDR3 is encoded by other sequences in the same sample as well. The table came from immunoSEQ multiplex PCR; TCRdb's copy has only in-frame clones and leaves some out. In the table there are 500,000 to 550,000 clones, around 96% of which are singletons. This specimen comes from a study of shared clonotypes between healthy human individuals. Broader study findings: Generation probabilities were higher for clonotypes shared across all four sorted-subset donors than for unshared ones.

With 5 bases removed from V and 4 bases from J, the gap between germline ends came to 8 bases. Germline V gene lookup returns CDR1 MNHEY and CDR2 SMNVEV (reference sequence). This CDR3 is built from 12 residues. The origin of this receptor is a woman in her thirties in good health. Sequences were obtained from naive CD4+ T cells sorted from blood. This sample's subset: CD45RA+ positively selected. This chain links TRBV27 with TRBJ1-2, with D possibly matching TRBD1 (5 bases). CDR3 region: CASSPQGYGYTF. CDR3 sequence (DNA): TGTGCCAGCAGTCCGCAGGGCTATGGCTACACCTTC.